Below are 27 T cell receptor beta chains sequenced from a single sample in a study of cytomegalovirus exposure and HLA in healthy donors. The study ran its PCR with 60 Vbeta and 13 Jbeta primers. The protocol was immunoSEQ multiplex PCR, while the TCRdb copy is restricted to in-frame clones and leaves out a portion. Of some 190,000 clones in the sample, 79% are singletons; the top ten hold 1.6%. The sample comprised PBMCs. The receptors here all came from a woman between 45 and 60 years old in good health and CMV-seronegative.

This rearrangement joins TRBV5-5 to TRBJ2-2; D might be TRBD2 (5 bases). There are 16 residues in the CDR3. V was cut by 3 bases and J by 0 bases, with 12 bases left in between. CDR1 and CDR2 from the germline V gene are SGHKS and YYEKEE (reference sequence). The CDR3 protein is CASSSMAGTNTGELFF. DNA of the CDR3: TGTGCCAGCAGCTCAATGGCCGGGACGAACACCGGGGAGCTGTTTTTT. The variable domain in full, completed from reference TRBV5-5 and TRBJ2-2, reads DAGVTQSPTHLIKTRGQQVTLRCSPISGHKSVSWYQQVLGQGPQFIFQYYEKEERGRGNFPDRFSARQFPNYSSELNVNALLLGDSALYLCASSSMAGTNTGELFFGEGSRLTVL.

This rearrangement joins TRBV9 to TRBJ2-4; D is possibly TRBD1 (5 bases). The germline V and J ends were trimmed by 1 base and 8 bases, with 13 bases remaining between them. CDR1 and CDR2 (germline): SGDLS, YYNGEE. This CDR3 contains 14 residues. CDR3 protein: CASSVQGLGDIQYF. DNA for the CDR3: TGTGCCAGCAGCGTACAGGGTCTTGGGGACATTCAGTACTTC.

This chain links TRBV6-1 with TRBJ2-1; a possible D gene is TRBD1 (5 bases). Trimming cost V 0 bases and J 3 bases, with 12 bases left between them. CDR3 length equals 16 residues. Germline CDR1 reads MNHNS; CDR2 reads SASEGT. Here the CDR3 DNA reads TGTGCCAGCAGTGAAGCTATCTCAGGGTTCTACAATGAGCAGTTCTTC. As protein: CASSEAISGFYNEQFF.

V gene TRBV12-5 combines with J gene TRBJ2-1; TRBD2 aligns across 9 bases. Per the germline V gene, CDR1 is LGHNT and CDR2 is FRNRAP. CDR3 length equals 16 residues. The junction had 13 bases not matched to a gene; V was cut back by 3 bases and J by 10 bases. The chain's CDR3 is CASGFGASGTSREQFF. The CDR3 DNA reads TGTGCTAGTGGTTTTGGGGCTAGCGGGACTTCAAGGGAGCAGTTCTTC.

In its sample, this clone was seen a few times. The CDR3 here is CASSSTHSSGNTIYF. The CDR3 bases are TGTGCCAGCAGTTCAACTCACAGCTCTGGAAACACCATATATTTT. V gene TRBV6-5 combines with J gene TRBJ1-3; no clear D. The CDR3 consists of 15 residues. The germline CDR1 and CDR2 sequences are MNHEY and SVGAGI. Trimming left V 4 bases short and J 0 bases short, with 10 bases between.

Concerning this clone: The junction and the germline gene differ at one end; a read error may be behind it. Here the CDR3 DNA reads TGCAGTGCTACTGACGACTTGCGGGACCCCTTT. The encoded protein is CSATDDLRDPF. J is TRBJ1-1 and V is TRBV20-1, with a tentative D call TRBD1 (5 bases). Germline CDR1 is DFQATT and CDR2 is SNEGSKA (reference sequence). The CDR3 runs 11 residues.

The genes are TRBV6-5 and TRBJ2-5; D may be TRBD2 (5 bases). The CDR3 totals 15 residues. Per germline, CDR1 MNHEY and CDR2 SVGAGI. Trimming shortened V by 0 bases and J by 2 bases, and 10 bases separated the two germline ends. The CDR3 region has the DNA TGTGCCAGCAGTTACTCGATAGCGCATCAAGAGACCCAGTACTTC. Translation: CASSYSIAHQETQYF.

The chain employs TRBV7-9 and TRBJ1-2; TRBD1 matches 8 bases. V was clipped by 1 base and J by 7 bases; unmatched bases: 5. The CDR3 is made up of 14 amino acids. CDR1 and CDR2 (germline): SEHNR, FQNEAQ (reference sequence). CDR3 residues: CASSLGAGGAGYTF. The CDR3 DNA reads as TGTGCCAGCAGCTTAGGGGCAGGGGGCGCTGGCTACACCTTC.

CDR3 DNA sequence: TGTGCCAGTAGTATGGGCCTCCGGGACAGTTTAGCGCCCCAGCATTTT. Translating gives CASSMGLRDSLAPQHF. The rearrangement uses TRBV19 and TRBJ1-5, with 7 nucleotides matching TRBD1. The CDR3 contains 16 residues. V lost 3 bases and J lost 9; bases outside the gene matches: 14. Germline CDR1 is LNHDA and CDR2 is SQIVND (reference sequence).

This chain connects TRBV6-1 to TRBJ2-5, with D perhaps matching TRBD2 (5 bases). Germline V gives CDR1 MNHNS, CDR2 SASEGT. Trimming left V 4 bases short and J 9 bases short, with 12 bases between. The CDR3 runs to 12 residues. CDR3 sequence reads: CASSGGSEAQYF. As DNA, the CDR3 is TGTGCCAGCAGTGGTGGTAGCGAGGCCCAGTACTTC.

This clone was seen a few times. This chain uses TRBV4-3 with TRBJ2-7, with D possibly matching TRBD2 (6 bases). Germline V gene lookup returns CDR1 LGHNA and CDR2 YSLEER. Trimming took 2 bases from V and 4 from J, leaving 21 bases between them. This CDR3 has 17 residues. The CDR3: CASSQSYRGSTFYEQYF. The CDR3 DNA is TGCGCCAGCAGCCAATCCTATCGGGGGAGCACTTTTTACGAGCAGTACTTC.

CDR3 residues: CASRSGPSHRDFF. The DNA of the CDR3 is TGTGCCAGCAGATCCGGGCCTTCTCACAGGGATTTCTTT. V gene TRBV28 combines with J gene TRBJ1-1, with TRBD1 as a possible D gene (6 bases). V lost 6 bases, J lost 13 bases, and 21 bases lay in between. The germline V gene has CDR1 MDHEN and CDR2 SYDVKM. This CDR3 contains 13 residues.

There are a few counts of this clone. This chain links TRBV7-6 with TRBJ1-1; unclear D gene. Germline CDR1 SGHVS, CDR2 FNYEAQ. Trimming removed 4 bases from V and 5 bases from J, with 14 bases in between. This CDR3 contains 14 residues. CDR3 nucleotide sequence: TGTGCCAGCAGCTCCCCCCTAACGGGGACTGAAGCTTTCTTT. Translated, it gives CASSSPLTGTEAFF.

The CDR3 sequence is CASSRSGTGNTEAFF. The CDR3 DNA sequence: TGTGCCAGCAGCCGTTCCGGGACAGGGAACACTGAAGCTTTCTTT. This chain links TRBV7-6 with TRBJ1-1; 8 bases line up with TRBD1. The V gene end was trimmed by 5 bases and the J gene end by 1 base; junction bases not matched to a gene: 6. This CDR3 spans 15 amino acids. Looked up from germline, CDR1 is SGHVS and CDR2 is FNYEAQ.

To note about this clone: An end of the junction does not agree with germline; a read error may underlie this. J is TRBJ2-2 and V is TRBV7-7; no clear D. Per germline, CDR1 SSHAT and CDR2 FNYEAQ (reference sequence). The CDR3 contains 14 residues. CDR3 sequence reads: CASRLRTNTGELFF. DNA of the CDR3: TGTGCTAGCAGACTCAGGACGAACACCGGGGAGCTGTTTTTT.

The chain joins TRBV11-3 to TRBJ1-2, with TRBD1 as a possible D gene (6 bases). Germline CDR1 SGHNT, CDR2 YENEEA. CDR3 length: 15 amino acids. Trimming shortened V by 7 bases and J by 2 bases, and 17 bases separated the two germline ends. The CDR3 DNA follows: TGTGCCAGCAAGGCTCCAAGGCAGGGGAACTATGGCTACACCTTC. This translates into CASKAPRQGNYGYTF.

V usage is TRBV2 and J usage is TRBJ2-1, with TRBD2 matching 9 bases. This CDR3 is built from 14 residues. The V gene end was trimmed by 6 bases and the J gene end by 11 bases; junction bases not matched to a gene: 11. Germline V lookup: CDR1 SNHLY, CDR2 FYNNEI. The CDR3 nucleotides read TGTGCCAGCAGAGGGCTAGCGGGAAATCAAAAGCAGTTCTTC. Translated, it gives CASRGLAGNQKQFF. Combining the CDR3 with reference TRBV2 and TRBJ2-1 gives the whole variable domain EPEVTQTPSHQVTQMGQEVILRCVPISNHLYFYWYRQILGQKVEFLVSFYNNEISEKSEIFDDQFSVERPDGSNFTLKIRSTKLEDSAMYFCASRGLAGNQKQFFGPGTRLTVL.

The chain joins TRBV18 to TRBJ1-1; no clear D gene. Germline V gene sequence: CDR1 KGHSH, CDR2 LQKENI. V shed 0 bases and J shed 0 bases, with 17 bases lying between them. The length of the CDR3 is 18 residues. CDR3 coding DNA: TGTGCCAGCTCACCACCGCTCGGGAGTGAAATTATGAACACTGAAGCTTTCTTT. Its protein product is CASSPPLGSEIMNTEAFF.

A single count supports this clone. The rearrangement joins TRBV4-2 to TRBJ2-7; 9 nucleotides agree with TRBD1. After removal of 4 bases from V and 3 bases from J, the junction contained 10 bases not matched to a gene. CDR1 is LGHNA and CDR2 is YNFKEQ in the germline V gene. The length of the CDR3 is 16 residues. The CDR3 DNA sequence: TGTGCCAGCAGCCCTCAGCAAGGACAGGGGTACTACGAGCAGTACTTC. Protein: CASSPQQGQGYYEQYF.

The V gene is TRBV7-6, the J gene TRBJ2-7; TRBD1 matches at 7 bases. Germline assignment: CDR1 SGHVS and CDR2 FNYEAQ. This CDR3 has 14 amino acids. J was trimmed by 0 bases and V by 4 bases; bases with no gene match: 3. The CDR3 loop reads CASSSGTASYEQYF. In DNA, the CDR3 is TGTGCCAGCAGCTCCGGGACAGCCTCCTACGAGCAGTACTTC. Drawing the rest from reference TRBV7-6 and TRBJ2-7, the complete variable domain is GAGVSQSPRYKVTKRGQDVALRCDPISGHVSLYWYRQALGQGPEFLTYFNYEAQQDKSGLPNDRFSAERPEGSISTLTIQRTEQRDSAMYRCASSSGTASYEQYFGPGTRLTVT.

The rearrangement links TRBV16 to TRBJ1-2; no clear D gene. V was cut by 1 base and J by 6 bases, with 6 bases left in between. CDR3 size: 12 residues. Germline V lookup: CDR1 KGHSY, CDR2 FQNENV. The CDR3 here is CASSQLRHGYTF. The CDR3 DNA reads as TGTGCCAGCAGCCAATTGCGCCATGGCTACACCTTC.

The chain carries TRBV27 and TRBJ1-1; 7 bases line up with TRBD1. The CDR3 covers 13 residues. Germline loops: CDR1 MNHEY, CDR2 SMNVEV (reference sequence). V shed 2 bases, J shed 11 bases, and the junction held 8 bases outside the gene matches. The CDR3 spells CASSLGTGAEAFF. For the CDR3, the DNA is TGTGCCAGCAGTTTAGGAACAGGGGCAGAGGCTTTCTTT.

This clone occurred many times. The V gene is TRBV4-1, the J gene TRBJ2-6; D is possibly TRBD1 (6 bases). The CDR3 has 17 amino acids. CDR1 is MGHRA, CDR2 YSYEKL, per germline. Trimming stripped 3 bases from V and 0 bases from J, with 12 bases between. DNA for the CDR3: TGCGCCAGCAGCCAGGGGGCGGCCATCTCTGGGGCCAACGTCCTGACTTTC. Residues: CASSQGAAISGANVLTF.

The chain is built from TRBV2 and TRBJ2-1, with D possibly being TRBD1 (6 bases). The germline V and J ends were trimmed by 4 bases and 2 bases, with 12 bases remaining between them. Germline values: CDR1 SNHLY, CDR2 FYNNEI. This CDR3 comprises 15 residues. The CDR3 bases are TGTGCCAGCAGTGGAACAGGGTTAGCCTACAATGAGCAGTTCTTC. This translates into CASSGTGLAYNEQFF.

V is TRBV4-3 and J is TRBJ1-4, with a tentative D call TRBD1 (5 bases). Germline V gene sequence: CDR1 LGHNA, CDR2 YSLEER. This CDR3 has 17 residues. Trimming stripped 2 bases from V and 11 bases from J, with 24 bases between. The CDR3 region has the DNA TGCGCCAGCAGCCAACGTACCTTTGACAGTCAAAGTGGGAAACTGTTTTTT. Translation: CASSQRTFDSQSGKLFF.

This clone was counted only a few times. DNA of the CDR3: TGTGCCAGCAGTTTCTTCGGGGGTTGGCCCGGGGAGCTGTTTTTT. Protein sequence: CASSFFGGWPGELFF. The chain combines TRBV6-5 with TRBJ2-2; possible D gene TRBD2, 6 bases. The CDR3 runs to 15 residues. V lost 4 bases and J lost 6, with 15 bases in between. Looked up from germline, CDR1 is MNHEY and CDR2 is SVGAGI.

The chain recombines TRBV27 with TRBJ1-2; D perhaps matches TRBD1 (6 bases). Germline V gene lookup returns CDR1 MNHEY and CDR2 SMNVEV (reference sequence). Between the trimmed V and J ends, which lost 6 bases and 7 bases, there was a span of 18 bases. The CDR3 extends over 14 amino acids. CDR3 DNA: TGTGCCAGCAGGCCACAGGGTAGGGTGAGTGGCTACACCTTC. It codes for CASRPQGRVSGYTF.